These T cell receptor beta chains were read from a single sample in a study of shared clonotypes between healthy human individuals. Method: immunoSEQ multiplex PCR; TCRdb's copy keeps in-frame clones and lacks some. The table shows 2 million to 2.5 million clones, with just over 90% occurring only once. Sequences were obtained from naive CD4+ T cells from PBMCs. The receptors shown here come from a man between 18 and 29 years old in good health. Some clones in this sample may be carry-over from other donors' samples. Each CDR3 is given with its conserved first and last residue. Each record gives: V gene, clone size, D gene, J gene, CDR3 protein, CDR3 DNA. The D gene is left open where the match is weak. Some rows have no size entry. The others give once, few or many, or a class for an expanded clone.

TRBV7-3	.	.	TRBJ2-3	CASSLVRASTDTQYF	TGTGCCAGCAGCTTAGTTCGGGCTAGCACAGATACGCAGTATTTT
TRBV7-8	.	TRBD2	TRBJ2-7	CASSLVLAGVGYPYEQYF	TGTGCCAGCAGCTTAGTTTTGGCGGGAGTGGGTTACCCCTACGAGCAGTACTTC
TRBV5-1	.	.	TRBJ2-7	CASSFVGSYEQYF	TGCGCCAGCAGCTTTGTGGGCTCCTACGAGCAGTACTTC
TRBV4-3	.	.	TRBJ1-3	CASSQDRGGWESGNTIYF	TGCGCCAGCAGCCAAGATCGTGGGGGGTGGGAATCTGGAAACACCATATATTTT
TRBV28	.	TRBD1	TRBJ2-7	CASHRTGDSYEQYF	TGTGCCAGCCACCGAACAGGGGATTCCTACGAGCAGTACTTC
TRBV6-6	.	.	TRBJ1-2	CASWGRVYGYTF	TGTGCCAGCTGGGGCAGGGTCTATGGCTACACCTTC
TRBV4-3	.	TRBD2	TRBJ2-1	CASSQDPSGTYNEQFF	TGCGCCAGCAGCCAAGATCCTAGCGGGACTTACAATGAGCAGTTCTTC
TRBV7-3	many	.	TRBJ2-7	CASRPSGSYEQYF	TGTGCCAGCAGACCCAGCGGCTCCTACGAGCAGTACTTC
TRBV5-1	.	.	TRBJ1-3	CASSRAFLGPGNTIYF	TGCGCCAGCAGTCGGGCTTTTCTCGGGCCTGGAAACACCATATATTTT
TRBV5-1	.	TRBD2	TRBJ2-7	CASSRLAGAPGEQYF	TGCGCCAGCAGCCGTTTGGCGGGAGCCCCTGGGGAGCAGTACTTC
TRBV5-5	.	TRBD2	TRBJ2-7	CASSPGLAGLEQYF	TGTGCCAGCAGCCCCGGACTAGCGGGACTCGAGCAGTACTTC
TRBV2	.	TRBD1	TRBJ1-2	CASSSDRGDGYTF	TGTGCCAGCAGTTCTGACAGGGGCGATGGCTACACCTTC
TRBV28	.	.	TRBJ2-7	CASSLGGGLKNEQYF	TGTGCCAGCAGTTTAGGCGGCGGATTGAAGAACGAGCAGTACTTC
TRBV2	.	.	TRBJ2-7	CASSEGIYSYEQYF	TGTGCCAGCAGTGAAGGAATTTACTCCTACGAGCAGTACTTC
TRBV5-4	.	TRBD2	TRBJ2-2	CASSSAGVNTGELFF	TGTGCCAGCAGCTCGGCGGGAGTAAACACCGGGGAGCTGTTTTTT
TRBV29-1	.	.	TRBJ2-3	CSVEGLSGNTDTQYF	TGCAGCGTTGAAGGTCTGTCGGGTAATACAGATACGCAGTATTTT
TRBV6-5	once	TRBD1	TRBJ2-1	CASNRRTGDNEQFF	TGTGCCAGCAATAGACGGACAGGGGACAATGAGCAGTTCTTC
TRBV11-2	.	.	TRBJ2-7	CASSSPKQGYEQYF	TGTGCCAGCAGCTCTCCAAAACAGGGCTACGAGCAGTACTTC
TRBV5-1	.	.	TRBJ1-2	CASSPRDFPNYGYTF	TGCGCCAGCAGCCCGAGGGATTTCCCTAACTATGGCTACACCTTC
TRBV5-1	.	.	TRBJ2-3	CASSVIEVRADTQYF	TGCGCCAGCAGCGTGATAGAAGTCCGCGCAGATACGCAGTATTTT
TRBV7-7	.	TRBD2	TRBJ2-5	CASSSYTGGQETQYF	TGTGCCAGCAGCTCGTATACGGGGGGTCAAGAGACCCAGTACTTC
TRBV5-1	.	.	TRBJ2-2	CASSPGVPNTGELFF	TGCGCCAGCAGCCCGGGAGTTCCGAACACCGGGGAGCTGTTTTTT
TRBV2	.	TRBD1	TRBJ2-5	CASSGQGALETQYF	TGTGCCAGCAGCGGCCAGGGGGCGTTGGAGACCCAGTACTTC
TRBV5-1	.	.	TRBJ2-5	CASSRTGTLAETQYF	TGCGCCAGCAGCAGGACCGGGACCCTTGCAGAGACCCAGTACTTC
TRBV7-9	.	.	TRBJ2-5	CASSPEGRETQYF	TGTGCCAGCAGCCCCGAAGGGAGAGAGACCCAGTACTTC
TRBV12-5	.	.	TRBJ1-3	CASGIGNTIYF	TGTGCTAGTGGAATAGGGAACACCATATATTTT
TRBV14	.	.	TRBJ1-1	CASSQDQQGKRAFF	TGTGCCAGCAGCCAAGATCAGCAGGGGAAGAGAGCTTTCTTT
TRBV28	.	TRBD2	TRBJ2-7	CASSSPSGSGRFYEQYF	TGTGCCAGCAGTTCCCCGTCGGGAAGCGGGAGGTTCTACGAGCAGTACTTC
TRBV19	.	.	TRBJ2-5	CASSIGWPVIQETQYF	TGTGCCAGTAGTATAGGTTGGCCAGTTATCCAAGAGACCCAGTACTTC
TRBV20-1	once	.	TRBJ2-1	CSGRYNEQFF	TGCAGTGGGCGGTACAATGAGCAGTTCTTC
TRBV19	.	TRBD1	TRBJ1-2	CASSIGGTATIYGYTF	TGTGCCAGTAGTATAGGTGGGACAGCCACCATCTATGGCTACACCTTC
TRBV6-5	.	.	TRBJ2-2	CASSYVITNTGELFF	TGTGCCAGCAGTTACGTTATAACGAACACCGGGGAGCTGTTTTTT
TRBV28	.	.	TRBJ1-2	CATPGSLEGRAYGYTF	TGTGCCACCCCCGGGAGCCTGGAGGGGAGGGCCTATGGCTACACCTTC
TRBV28	.	.	TRBJ2-7	CASSTDTLSSYEQYF	TGTGCCAGCAGTACCGACACCCTCAGCTCCTACGAGCAGTACTTC
TRBV7-3	.	TRBD2	TRBJ2-1	CASSPPGLAGGLNEQFF	TGTGCCAGCAGCCCGCCCGGGCTAGCGGGAGGCCTAAATGAGCAGTTCTTC
TRBV20-1	.	TRBD1	TRBJ1-2	CSAGDREGYTF	TGCAGTGCTGGGGACAGGGAAGGCTACACCTTC
TRBV5-1	.	TRBD1	TRBJ1-4	CASSTGDSGSPSEKLFF	TGCGCCAGCAGCACGGGGGACAGTGGATCCCCCAGTGAAAAACTGTTTTTT
TRBV10-3	.	.	TRBJ1-1	CAISDIVDIWGTEAFF	TGTGCCATCAGTGACATAGTGGACATTTGGGGCACTGAAGCTTTCTTT
TRBV6-4	.	TRBD2	TRBJ2-1	CASSDVLARPQFF	TGTGCCAGCAGTGACGTACTAGCGAGACCGCAGTTCTTC
TRBV30	once	.	TRBJ2-7	CAWSVWASGEQYF	TGTGCCTGGAGTGTTTGGGCCTCAGGGGAGCAGTACTTC
TRBV11-2	.	.	TRBJ2-7	CASSGSGYEQYF	TGTGCCAGCAGCGGCTCAGGCTACGAGCAGTACTTC
TRBV25-1	.	.	TRBJ2-3	CASSDTRVNQGTQYF	TGTGCCAGCAGTGATACCAGGGTGAACCAGGGTACGCAGTATTTT
TRBV11-3	.	.	TRBJ1-3	CASSFERGNTIYF	TGTGCCAGCAGCTTTGAGAGGGGAAACACCATATATTTT
TRBV5-1	.	TRBD1	TRBJ2-1	CASSLGQGHNEQFF	TGCGCCAGCAGCTTGGGACAGGGGCACAATGAGCAGTTCTTC
TRBV7-2	.	.	TRBJ2-3	CASSLVGPDTQYF	TGTGCCAGCAGCTTAGTTGGTCCAGATACGCAGTATTTT